This T cell receptor beta chain comes out of a study of blood T cell repertoires in COVID-19. Turning to the study itself: The United States, Italy and Spain provided the acute and convalescent COVID-19 samples. Sources were T cells, B-cell-depleted T cells, or PBMCs; the material itself was cDNA or gDNA.

Germline values: CDR1 SGHNT, CDR2 YYREEE (reference sequence). CDR3 size: 15 residues. J gave up 8 bases and V 0 bases, and 7 bases lay outside the gene matches. Produced via immunoSEQ multiplex PCR; TCRdb's table is partial and in-frame only. The repertoire has about 53,000 clones, approximately 90% of them found once; the top ten carry around 2.7%. The sequencing input was peripheral blood. This rearrangement joins TRBV5-4 to TRBJ2-3; 9 bases fit TRBD2. The TCR was taken from a man older than 75 with acute or convalescent COVID-19. In DNA, the CDR3 is TGTGCCAGCAGCTTGGTAGCGGGGGCGCAGGGTACGCAGTATTTT. Protein product: CASSLVAGAQGTQYF.